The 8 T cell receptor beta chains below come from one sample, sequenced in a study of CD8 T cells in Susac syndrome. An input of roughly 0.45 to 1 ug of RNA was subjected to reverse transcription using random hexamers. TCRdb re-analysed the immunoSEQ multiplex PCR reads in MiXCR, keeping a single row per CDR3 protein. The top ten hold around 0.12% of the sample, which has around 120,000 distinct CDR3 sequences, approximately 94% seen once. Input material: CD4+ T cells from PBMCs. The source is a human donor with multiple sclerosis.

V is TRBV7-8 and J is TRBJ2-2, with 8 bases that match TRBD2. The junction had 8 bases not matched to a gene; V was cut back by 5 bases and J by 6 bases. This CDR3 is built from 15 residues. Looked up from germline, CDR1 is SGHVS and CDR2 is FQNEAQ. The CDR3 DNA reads TGTGCCAGCAGCCAAGGGACTAGTGGGCCCGGGGAGCTGTTTTTT. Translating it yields CASSQGTSGPGELFF.

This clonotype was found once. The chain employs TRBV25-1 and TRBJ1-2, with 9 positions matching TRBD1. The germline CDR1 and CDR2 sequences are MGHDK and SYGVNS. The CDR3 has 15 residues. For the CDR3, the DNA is TGTGAGACAGGGGGACAAGGTAGTAGCGGGTTCGGCTACACCTTC. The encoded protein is CETGGQGSSGFGYTF.

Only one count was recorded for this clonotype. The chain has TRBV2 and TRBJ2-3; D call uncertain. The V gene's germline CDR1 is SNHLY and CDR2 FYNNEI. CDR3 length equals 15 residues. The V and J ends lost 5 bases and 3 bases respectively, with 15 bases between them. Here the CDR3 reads CASSTLLGATDTQYF. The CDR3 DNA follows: TGTGCCAGCAGTACCCTTCTTGGAGCTACAGATACGCAGTATTTT.

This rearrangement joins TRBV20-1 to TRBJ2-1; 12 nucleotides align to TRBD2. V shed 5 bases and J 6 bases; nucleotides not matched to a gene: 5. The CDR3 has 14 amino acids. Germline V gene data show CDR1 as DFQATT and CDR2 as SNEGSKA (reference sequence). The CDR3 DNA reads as TGCAGTGCTGGCTGGACTAGCGGGATCAATGAGCAGTTCTTC. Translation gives CSAGWTSGINEQFF.

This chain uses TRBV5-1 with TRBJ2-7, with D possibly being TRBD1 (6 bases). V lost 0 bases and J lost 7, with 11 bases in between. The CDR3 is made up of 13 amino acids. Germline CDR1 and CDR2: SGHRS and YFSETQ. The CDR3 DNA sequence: TGCGCCAGCAGCTTGGGATACAGGGTTGAGCAGTACTTC. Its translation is CASSLGYRVEQYF.

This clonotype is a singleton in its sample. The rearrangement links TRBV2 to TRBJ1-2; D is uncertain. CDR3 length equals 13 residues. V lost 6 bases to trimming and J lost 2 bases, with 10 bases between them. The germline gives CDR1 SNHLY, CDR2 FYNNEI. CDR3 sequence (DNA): TGTGCCAGCAGGGCCGGGCCGAACTATGGCTACACCTTC. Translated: CASRAGPNYGYTF.

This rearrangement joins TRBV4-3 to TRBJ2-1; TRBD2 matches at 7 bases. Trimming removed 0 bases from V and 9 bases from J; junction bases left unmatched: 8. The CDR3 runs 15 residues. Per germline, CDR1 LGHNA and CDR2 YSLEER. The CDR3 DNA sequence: TGCGCCAGCAGCCAAGATGGTGGGGGGGTAGGTGAGCAGTTCTTC. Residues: CASSQDGGGVGEQFF.

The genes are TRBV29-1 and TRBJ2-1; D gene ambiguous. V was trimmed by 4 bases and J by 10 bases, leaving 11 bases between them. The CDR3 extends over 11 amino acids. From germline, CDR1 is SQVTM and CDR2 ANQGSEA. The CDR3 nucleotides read TGCAGCGTTGGCGTGGGAAGGGAGCAGTTCTTC. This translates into CSVGVGREQFF.